This paragraph covers one T cell receptor (beta chain) sequence. Some clones are missing from TCRdb's copy, which holds only in-frame ones; the method was immunoSEQ multiplex PCR. The repertoire holds 45,000 or so clones, with under 90% as singletons. The sample originates from a study of blood T cell repertoires in COVID-19. V lost 1 base, J lost 2 bases, and 0 bases stayed unmatched. Germline CDR1 reads KGHSH; CDR2 reads LQKENI. This CDR3 contains 15 residues. The sequence was collected from a woman in her 70s with acute or convalescent COVID-19. Sequences were obtained from peripheral blood. This chain uses TRBV18 with TRBJ1-4; the match to TRBD1 covers 8 bases. The CDR3: CASSPRDRTNEKLFF. DNA of the CDR3: TGTGCCAGCTCACCACGGGACAGGACTAATGAAAAACTGTTTTTT.